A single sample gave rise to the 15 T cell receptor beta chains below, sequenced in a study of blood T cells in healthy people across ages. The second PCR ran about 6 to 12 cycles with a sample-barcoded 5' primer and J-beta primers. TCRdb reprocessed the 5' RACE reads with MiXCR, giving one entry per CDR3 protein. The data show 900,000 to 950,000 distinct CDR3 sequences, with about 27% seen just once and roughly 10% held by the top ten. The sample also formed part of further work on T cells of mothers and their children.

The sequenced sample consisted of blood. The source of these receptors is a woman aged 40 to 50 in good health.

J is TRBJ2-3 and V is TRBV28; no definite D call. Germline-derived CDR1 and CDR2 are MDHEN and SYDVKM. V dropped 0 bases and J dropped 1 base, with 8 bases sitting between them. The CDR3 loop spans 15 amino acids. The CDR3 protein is CASSLWAAGTDTQYF. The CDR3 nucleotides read TGTGCCAGCAGTTTATGGGCCGCTGGCACAGATACGCAGTATTTT.

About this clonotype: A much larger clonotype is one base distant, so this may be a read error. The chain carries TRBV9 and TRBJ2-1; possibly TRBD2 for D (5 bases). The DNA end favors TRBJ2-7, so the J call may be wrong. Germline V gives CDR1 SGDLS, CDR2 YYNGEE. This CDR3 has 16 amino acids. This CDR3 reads CASSVDPGYSYNEQYF. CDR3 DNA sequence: TGTGCCAGCAGCGTAGATCCGGGGTACTCCTACAATGAGCAGTACTTC.

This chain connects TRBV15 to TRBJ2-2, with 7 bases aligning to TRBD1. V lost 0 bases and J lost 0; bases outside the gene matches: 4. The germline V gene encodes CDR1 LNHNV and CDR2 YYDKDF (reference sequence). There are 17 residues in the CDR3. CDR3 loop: CATSREWQGANTGELFF. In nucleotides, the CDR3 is TGTGCCACCAGCAGAGAGTGGCAGGGGGCGAACACCGGGGAGCTGTTTTTT.

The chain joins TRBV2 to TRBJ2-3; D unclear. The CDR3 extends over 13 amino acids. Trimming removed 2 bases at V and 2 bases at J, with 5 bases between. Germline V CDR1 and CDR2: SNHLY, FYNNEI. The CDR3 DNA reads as TGTGCCAGCAGTGAAATAGTCACAGATACGCAGTATTTT. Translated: CASSEIVTDTQYF.

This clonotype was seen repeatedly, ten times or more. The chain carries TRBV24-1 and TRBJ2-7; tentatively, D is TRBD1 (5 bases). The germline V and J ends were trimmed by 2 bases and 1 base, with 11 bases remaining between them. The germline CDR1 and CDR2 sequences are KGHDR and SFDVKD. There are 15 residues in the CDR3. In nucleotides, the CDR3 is TGTGCCACCAGTGATTACGGAAAGGGGTCCTACGAGCAGTACTTC. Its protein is CATSDYGKGSYEQYF.

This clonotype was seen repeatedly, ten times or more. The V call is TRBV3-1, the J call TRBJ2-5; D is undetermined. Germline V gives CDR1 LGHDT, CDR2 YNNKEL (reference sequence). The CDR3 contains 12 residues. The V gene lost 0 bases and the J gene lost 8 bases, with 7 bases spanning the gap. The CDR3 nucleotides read TGTGCCAGCAGCCAAGACCCACTAACCCAGTACTTC. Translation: CASSQDPLTQYF.

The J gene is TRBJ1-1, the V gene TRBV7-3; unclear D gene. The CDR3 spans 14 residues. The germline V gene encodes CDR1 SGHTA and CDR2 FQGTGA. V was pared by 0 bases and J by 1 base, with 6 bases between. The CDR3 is CASSLTPENTEAFF. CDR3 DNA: TGTGCCAGCAGCTTAACGCCAGAGAACACTGAAGCTTTCTTT.

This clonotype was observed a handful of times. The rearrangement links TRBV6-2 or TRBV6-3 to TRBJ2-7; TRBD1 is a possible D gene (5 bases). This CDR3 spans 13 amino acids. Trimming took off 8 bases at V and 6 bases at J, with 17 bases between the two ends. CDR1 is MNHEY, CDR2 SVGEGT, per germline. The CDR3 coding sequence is TGTGCCAGCGCCGCCATTAGGGGCGCCGAGCAGTACTTC. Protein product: CASAAIRGAEQYF.

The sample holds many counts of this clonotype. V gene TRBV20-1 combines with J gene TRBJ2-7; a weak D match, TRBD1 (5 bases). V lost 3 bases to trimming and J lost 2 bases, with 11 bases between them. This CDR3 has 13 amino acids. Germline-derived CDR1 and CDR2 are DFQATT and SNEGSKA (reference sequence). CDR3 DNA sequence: TGCAGTGCTAGTTTTCCAGGGACCTACGAGCAGTACTTC. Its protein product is CSASFPGTYEQYF.

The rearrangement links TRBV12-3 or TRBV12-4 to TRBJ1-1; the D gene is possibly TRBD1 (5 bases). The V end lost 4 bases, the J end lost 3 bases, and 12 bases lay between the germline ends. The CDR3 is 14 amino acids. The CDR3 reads CASSSSQGYTEAFF. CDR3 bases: TGTGCCAGCAGTTCATCCCAGGGATACACTGAAGCTTTCTTT.

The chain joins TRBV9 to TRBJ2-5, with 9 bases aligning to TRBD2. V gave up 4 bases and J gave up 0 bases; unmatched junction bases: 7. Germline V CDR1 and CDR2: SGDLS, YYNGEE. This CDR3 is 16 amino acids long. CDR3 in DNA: TGTGCCAGCAGCTCCCAAGCGGGGGGCCACCAAGAGACCCAGTACTTC. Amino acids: CASSSQAGGHQETQYF.

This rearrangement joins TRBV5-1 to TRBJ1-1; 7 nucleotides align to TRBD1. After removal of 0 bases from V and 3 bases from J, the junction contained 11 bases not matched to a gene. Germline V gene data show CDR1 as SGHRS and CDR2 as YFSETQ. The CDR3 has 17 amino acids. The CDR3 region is CASSLGQGFARYTEAFF. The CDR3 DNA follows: TGCGCCAGCAGCTTGGGACAGGGCTTTGCTCGTTACACTGAAGCTTTCTTT.

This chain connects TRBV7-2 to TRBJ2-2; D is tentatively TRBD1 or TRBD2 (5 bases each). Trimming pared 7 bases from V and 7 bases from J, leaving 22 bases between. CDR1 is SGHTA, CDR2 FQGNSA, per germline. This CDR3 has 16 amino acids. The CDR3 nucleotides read TGTGCCAGCACCTTGACCGGGGCCGCTGGGGGCGGGGAGCTGTTTTTT. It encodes CASTLTGAAGGGELFF.

The DNA for the CDR3 is TGTGCCAGCTCACTCTCAGGGCGCGGTAATGAAAAACTGTTTTTT. Protein sequence: CASSLSGRGNEKLFF. The chain employs TRBV18 and TRBJ1-4; maybe TRBD1 (5 bases). CDR3 length equals 15 residues. Per the germline V gene, CDR1 is KGHSH and CDR2 is LQKENI. V shed 4 bases and J shed 4 bases, with 13 bases lying between them.

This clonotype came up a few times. The CDR3 sequence: CASNEAGSSYEQYF. CDR3 nucleotide sequence: TGTGCCAGCAATGAGGCGGGTAGCTCCTACGAGCAGTACTTC. The V and J genes are TRBV2 and TRBJ2-7; D may be TRBD2 (5 bases). V lost 7 bases and J 0 bases, leaving 13 bases between the germline ends. Per the germline V gene, CDR1 is SNHLY and CDR2 is FYNNEI. This CDR3 has 14 residues.